This entry lists 7 T cell receptor beta chains sequenced from one sample in a study of T cells in Graves' hyperthyroidism and ophthalmopathy. There were TCR beta CDR3 regions amplified from RNA transcripts. An initial round of RT-PCR targeting the TCR CDR3 relied on the HTBI primer set. TCRdb re-analysed the multiplex PCR reads in MiXCR, keeping a single row per CDR3 protein. The top ten hold 40% of the sample, which has 350,000 to 400,000 distinct CDR3 sequences, under 20% seen once. Sequencing was performed on blood. The origin of the receptors is a man aged 18 to 29 with Graves' ophthalmopathy.

This clonotype was counted between two and nine times. J is TRBJ2-1 and V is TRBV24-1; D gene unclear. This CDR3 has 11 amino acids. CDR1 KGHDR and CDR2 SFDVKD come from the germline V gene. Trimming pared 4 bases from V and 10 bases from J, leaving 7 bases between. CDR3 sequence (DNA): TGTGCCACCAGTGAAGGGTCCGAGCAGTTCTTC. It yields the protein CATSEGSEQFF.

This clonotype was counted at least ten times. The chain is built from TRBV27 and TRBJ1-1, with D perhaps TRBD1 (5 bases). The germline V gene has CDR1 MNHEY and CDR2 SMNVEV (reference sequence). V was shortened by 5 bases and J by 4 bases, with 20 bases between the two germline ends. This CDR3 region has 16 residues. The CDR3 coding sequence is TGTGCCAGCAGTCCTTGGGGGGGTTTAAGGAGCACTGAAGCTTTCTTT. Translation gives CASSPWGGLRSTEAFF.

This clonotype was counted many times. The V gene is TRBV2, the J gene TRBJ2-7, with D uncertain. Trimming left V 9 bases short and J 1 base short, with 10 bases between. The CDR3 spans 12 residues. Germline CDR1 and CDR2: SNHLY and FYNNEI. The CDR3 region is CASPDWSYEQYF. The CDR3 coding sequence is TGTGCCAGTCCCGATTGGTCCTACGAGCAGTACTTC. Full variable domain (remainder filled in from reference TRBV2 and TRBJ2-7): EPEVTQTPSHQVTQMGQEVILRCVPISNHLYFYWYRQILGQKVEFLVSFYNNEISEKSEIFDDQFSVERPDGSNFTLKIRSTKLEDSAMYFCASPDWSYEQYFGPGTRLTVT.

This clonotype was recorded many times. The chain uses TRBV12-3 or TRBV12-4 and TRBJ1-6; 7 nucleotides match TRBD1. This CDR3 comprises 18 residues. The V gene end was trimmed by 5 bases and the J gene end by 8 bases; junction bases not matched to a gene: 18. The CDR3 sequence: CASSPTRDRSSRDSPLHF. The DNA of the CDR3 is TGTGCCAGCAGTCCCACCCGGGACAGATCCTCTCGTGATTCACCCCTCCACTTT.

This clonotype was picked up many times. The rearrangement joins TRBV7-9 to TRBJ1-1, with D uncertain. This CDR3 has 14 residues. V lost 1 base, J lost 0 bases, and 6 bases lay in between. Germline V gene lookup returns CDR1 SEHNR and CDR2 FQNEAQ (reference sequence). The CDR3 is CASSLDVLNTEAFF. As DNA, the CDR3 is TGTGCCAGCAGCTTAGATGTTTTGAACACTGAAGCTTTCTTT.

This clonotype occurred a few times. The V call is TRBV5-1, the J call TRBJ2-3, with a tentative D call TRBD1 (6 bases). This CDR3 is built from 16 residues. The V and J ends lost 1 base and 1 base respectively, with 13 bases between them. Per germline, CDR1 SGHRS and CDR2 YFSETQ. DNA of the CDR3: TGCGCCAGCAGCTTGCGGGTTGGGGGCGGCACAGATACGCAGTATTTT. Protein: CASSLRVGGGTDTQYF.

This clonotype was seen ten or more times. A clone one base away is much larger, so this may be a read error. This rearrangement joins TRBV13 to TRBJ1-1; 12 nucleotides match TRBD1. The germline V gene has CDR1 PRHDT and CDR2 FYEKMQ (reference sequence). J gave up 4 bases and V 6 bases, and 0 bases lay outside the gene matches. This CDR3 is built from 13 residues. The CDR3 DNA reads TGTGCCAGCAGGGGACAGGGGGCCACTGAAGCTTTCTTT. Translation: CASRGQGATEAFF.